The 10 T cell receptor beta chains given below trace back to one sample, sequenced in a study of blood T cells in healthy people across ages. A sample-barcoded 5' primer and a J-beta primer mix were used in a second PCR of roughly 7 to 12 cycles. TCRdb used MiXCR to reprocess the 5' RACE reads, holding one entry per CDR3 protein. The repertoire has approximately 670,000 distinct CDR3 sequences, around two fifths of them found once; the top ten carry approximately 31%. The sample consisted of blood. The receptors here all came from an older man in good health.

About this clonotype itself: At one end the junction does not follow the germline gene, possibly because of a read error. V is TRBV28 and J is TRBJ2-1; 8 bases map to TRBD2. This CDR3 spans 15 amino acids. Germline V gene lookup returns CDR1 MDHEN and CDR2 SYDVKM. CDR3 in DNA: TGTGCCAGCAGTTTTACGGGAGGGACCTACAATGAGCGGTTCTTC. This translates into CASSFTGGTYNERFF. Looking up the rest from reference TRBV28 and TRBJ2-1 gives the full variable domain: DVKVTQSSRYLVKRTGEKVFLECVQDMDHENMFWYRQDPGLGLRLIYFSYDVKMKEKGDIPEGYSVSREKKERFSLILESASTNQTSMYLCASSFTGGTYNERFFGPGTRLTVL.

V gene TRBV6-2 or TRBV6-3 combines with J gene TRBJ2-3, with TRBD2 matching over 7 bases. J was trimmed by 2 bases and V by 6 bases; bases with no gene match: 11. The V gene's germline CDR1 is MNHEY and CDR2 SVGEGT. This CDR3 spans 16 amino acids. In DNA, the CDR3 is TGTGCCAGCAGCGACCCTTCTAGCGGAACCACAGATACGCAGTATTTT. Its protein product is CASSDPSSGTTDTQYF.

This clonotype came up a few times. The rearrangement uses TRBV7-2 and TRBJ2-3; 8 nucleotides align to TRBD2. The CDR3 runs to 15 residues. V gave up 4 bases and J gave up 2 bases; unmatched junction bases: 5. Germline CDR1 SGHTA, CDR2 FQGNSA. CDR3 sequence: CASSSGGRHTDTQYF. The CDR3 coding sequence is TGTGCCAGCAGCTCGGGGGGGAGGCACACAGATACGCAGTATTTT.

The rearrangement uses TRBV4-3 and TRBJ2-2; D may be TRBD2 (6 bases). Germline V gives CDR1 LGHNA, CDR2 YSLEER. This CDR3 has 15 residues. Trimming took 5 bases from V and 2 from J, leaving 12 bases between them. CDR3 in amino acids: CASSNRGSNTGELFF. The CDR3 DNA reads TGCGCCAGCAGCAACCGGGGGAGTAACACCGGGGAGCTGTTTTTT.

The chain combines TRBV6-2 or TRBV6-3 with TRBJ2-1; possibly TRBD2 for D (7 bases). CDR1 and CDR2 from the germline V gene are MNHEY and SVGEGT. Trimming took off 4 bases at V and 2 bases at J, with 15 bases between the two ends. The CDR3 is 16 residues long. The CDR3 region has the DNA TGTGCCAGCAGTTCACCGTACGGGGGGCCCTACAATGAGCAGTTCTTC. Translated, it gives CASSSPYGGPYNEQFF.

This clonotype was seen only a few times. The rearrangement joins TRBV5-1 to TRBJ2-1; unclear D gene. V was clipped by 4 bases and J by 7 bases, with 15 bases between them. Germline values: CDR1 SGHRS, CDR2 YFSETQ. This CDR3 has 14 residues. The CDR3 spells CASSVGPGRNEQFF. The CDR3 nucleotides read TGCGCCAGCAGCGTAGGCCCTGGCAGGAATGAGCAGTTCTTC. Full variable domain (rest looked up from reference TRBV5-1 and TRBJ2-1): KAGVTQTPRYLIKTRGQQVTLSCSPISGHRSVSWYQQTPGQGLQFLFEYFSETQRNKGNFPGRFSGRQFSNSRSEMNVSTLELGDSALYLCASSVGPGRNEQFFGPGTRLTVL.

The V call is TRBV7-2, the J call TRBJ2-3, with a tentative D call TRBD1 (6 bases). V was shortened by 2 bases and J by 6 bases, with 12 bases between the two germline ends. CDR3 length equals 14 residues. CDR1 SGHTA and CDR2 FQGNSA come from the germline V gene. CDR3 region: CASSLSAGADTQYF. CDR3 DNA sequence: TGTGCCAGCAGCTTAAGTGCAGGGGCGGATACGCAGTATTTT.

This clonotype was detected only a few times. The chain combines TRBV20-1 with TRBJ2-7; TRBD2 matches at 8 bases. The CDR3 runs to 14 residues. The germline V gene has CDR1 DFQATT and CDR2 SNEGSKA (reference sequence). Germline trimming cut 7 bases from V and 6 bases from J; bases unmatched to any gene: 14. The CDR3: CSGGGEREIVEQYF. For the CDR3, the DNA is TGCAGTGGGGGGGGGGAGCGGGAGATCGTCGAGCAGTACTTC.

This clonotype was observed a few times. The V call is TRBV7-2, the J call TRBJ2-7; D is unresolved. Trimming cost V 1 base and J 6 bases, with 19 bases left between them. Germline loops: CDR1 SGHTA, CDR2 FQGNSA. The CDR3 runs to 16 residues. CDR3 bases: TGTGCCAGCAGCTTAGATGGGTTTACTGTCGTGACCGAGCAGTACTTC. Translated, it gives CASSLDGFTVVTEQYF.

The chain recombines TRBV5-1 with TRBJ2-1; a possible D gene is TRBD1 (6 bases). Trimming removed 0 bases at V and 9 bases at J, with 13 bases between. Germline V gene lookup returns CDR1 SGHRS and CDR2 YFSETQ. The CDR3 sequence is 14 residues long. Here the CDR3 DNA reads TGCGCCAGCAGCTTGGGCCAGGGGTCTTGTGAGCAGTTCTTC. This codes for CASSLGQGSCEQFF.